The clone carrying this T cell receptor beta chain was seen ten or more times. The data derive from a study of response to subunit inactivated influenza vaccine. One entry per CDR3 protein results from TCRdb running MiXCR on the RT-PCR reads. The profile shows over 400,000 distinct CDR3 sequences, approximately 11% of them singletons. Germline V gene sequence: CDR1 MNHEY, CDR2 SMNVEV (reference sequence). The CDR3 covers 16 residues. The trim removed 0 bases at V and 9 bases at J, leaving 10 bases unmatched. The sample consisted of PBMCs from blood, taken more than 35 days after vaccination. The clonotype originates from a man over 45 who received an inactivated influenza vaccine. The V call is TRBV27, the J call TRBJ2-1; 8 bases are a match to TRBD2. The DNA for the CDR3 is TGTGCCAGCAGTTTATCTCCGGGAGGGAGCTTCCTTGAGCAGTTCTTC. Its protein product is CASSLSPGGSFLEQFF.